One sample yielded the 11 T cell receptor beta chains listed below, sequenced in a study of blood T cell repertoires in COVID-19 (dated by TCRdb to about 2020). The library relied on the immunoSEQ multiplex PCR assay. What TCRdb holds here is the immuneACCESS table cut down to in-frame rearrangements. Part of the clones is not present; checked against another copy, under half of the missing clones reflect an unresolved V gene, and the others are unexplained. The sample table holds approximately 72,000 clones, of which 70% to 90% were seen once. The leading ten clones occupy about 23% of the sample. Sequencing input: peripheral blood. The receptors were gathered from a man between 50 and 59 years old with acute or convalescent COVID-19.

The chain links TRBV5-3 to TRBJ2-5; the match to TRBD2 covers 13 bases. TRBV5-3 is reported as an ORF; its role is uncertain. The CDR3 totals 18 residues. The V segment lost 5 bases and the J segment 2 bases; nucleotides outside the gene matches: 12. This CDR3 is CARSHGLAGALTQETQYF. Here the CDR3 DNA reads TGTGCCAGAAGTCATGGACTAGCGGGGGCCTTAACTCAAGAGACCCAGTACTTC.

J is TRBJ2-1 and V is TRBV4-2, with TRBD2 identical over 11 bases. Germline V gene sequence: CDR1 LGHNA, CDR2 YNFKEQ. This CDR3 contains 18 residues. The trim removed 0 bases at V and 1 base at J, leaving 5 bases unmatched. The CDR3 DNA sequence: TGTGCCAGCAGCCAAGAATCCCTAGCGGGGGGTTCCTACAATGAGCAGTTCTTC. This encodes CASSQESLAGGSYNEQFF.

V usage is TRBV2 and J usage is TRBJ2-6; tentative D call: TRBD2 (5 bases). Trimming cost V 7 bases and J 0 bases, with 13 bases left between them. The germline gives CDR1 SNHLY, CDR2 FYNNEI. The CDR3 runs 16 residues. The CDR3 protein is CASKEAPYSGANVLTF. CDR3 bases: TGTGCCAGCAAGGAGGCCCCCTACTCTGGGGCCAACGTCCTGACTTTC.

The chain combines TRBV27 with TRBJ2-2; D uncertain. Between the trimmed V and J ends, which lost 9 bases and 0 bases, there was a span of 11 bases. CDR1 and CDR2 from the germline V gene are MNHEY and SMNVEV (reference sequence). The length of the CDR3 is 14 residues. The CDR3 nucleotides read TGTGCCAGTCAAGTAGATGCGAACACCGGGGAGCTGTTTTTT. As protein: CASQVDANTGELFF.

This chain joins TRBV30 and TRBJ1-6, with D possibly TRBD1 on 6 matching bases. Deletions cut 0 bases from V and 5 bases from J, with 11 bases between. Germline V CDR1 and CDR2: GTSNPN, SVGIG (reference sequence). The CDR3 length is 15 residues. The CDR3 DNA is TGTGCCTGGAGTGTACTGAACAGGGATAATTCACCCCTCCACTTT. The encoded protein is CAWSVLNRDNSPLHF.

The rearrangement links TRBV27 to TRBJ1-1; 7 positions match TRBD1. In germline, CDR1 is MNHEY, CDR2 SMNVEV (reference sequence). The CDR3 spans 17 residues. Trimming removed 2 bases from V and 7 bases from J; junction bases left unmatched: 16. Here the CDR3 DNA reads TGTGCCAGCAGTTTACGCGGCCTAACAGACAGGGTCGTTGAAGCTTTCTTT. Translated: CASSLRGLTDRVVEAFF.

This clone was recorded only once. This sequence joins TRBV7-6 and TRBJ2-7; 8 nucleotides agree with TRBD1. This CDR3 has 16 amino acids. Trimming at V came to 4 bases and at J to 5 bases, leaving 13 bases not matched to a gene. Germline lookup yields CDR1 SGHVS and CDR2 FNYEAQ. The CDR3 DNA is TGTGCCAGCAGCTCAAGGCCGAGGACAGGGTTCCACGAGCAGTACGTC. Translated, it gives CASSSRPRTGFHEQYV.

The sample holds one count of this clone. The chain recombines TRBV29-1 with TRBJ1-1; 9 bases align to TRBD1. The CDR3 runs 13 residues. V shed 6 bases, J shed 1 base, and the junction held 3 bases outside the gene matches. Germline CDR1 SQVTM, CDR2 ANQGSEA. CDR3 in amino acids: CSVGTGRNTEAFF. The CDR3 coding sequence is TGCAGCGTCGGGACAGGGAGGAACACTGAAGCTTTCTTT.

The gene calls are TRBV5-5 and TRBJ2-5; 9 positions match TRBD2. J lost 0 bases, V lost 0 bases, and 6 bases had no gene match. Germline values: CDR1 SGHKS, CDR2 YYEKEE (reference sequence). The CDR3 has 17 residues. The chain's CDR3 is CASSLGLAGPYQETQYF. In nucleotides, the CDR3 is TGTGCCAGCAGCTTGGGTCTAGCGGGGCCGTACCAAGAGACCCAGTACTTC.

V gene TRBV6-6 combines with J gene TRBJ2-7; 8 positions agree with TRBD1. Unmatched junction bases numbered 9, after V lost 6 bases and J lost 5 bases. This CDR3 has 14 residues. CDR1 and CDR2 from the germline V gene are MNHNY and SVGAGI (reference sequence). The CDR3 sequence: CASSYHQGAHEQYV. The DNA for the CDR3 is TGTGCCAGCAGCTATCACCAGGGGGCCCACGAGCAGTACGTC.

The chain combines TRBV7-3 with TRBJ2-2; 10 bases align to TRBD2. The CDR3 runs to 17 residues. V dropped 5 bases and J dropped 0; count of bases not matched to a gene: 6. The germline V gene encodes CDR1 SGHTA and CDR2 FQGTGA. The CDR3 here is CASSRNGLAANTGELFF. The CDR3 nucleotides are TGTGCCAGCAGCCGAAACGGACTAGCGGCGAACACCGGGGAGCTGTTTTTT.